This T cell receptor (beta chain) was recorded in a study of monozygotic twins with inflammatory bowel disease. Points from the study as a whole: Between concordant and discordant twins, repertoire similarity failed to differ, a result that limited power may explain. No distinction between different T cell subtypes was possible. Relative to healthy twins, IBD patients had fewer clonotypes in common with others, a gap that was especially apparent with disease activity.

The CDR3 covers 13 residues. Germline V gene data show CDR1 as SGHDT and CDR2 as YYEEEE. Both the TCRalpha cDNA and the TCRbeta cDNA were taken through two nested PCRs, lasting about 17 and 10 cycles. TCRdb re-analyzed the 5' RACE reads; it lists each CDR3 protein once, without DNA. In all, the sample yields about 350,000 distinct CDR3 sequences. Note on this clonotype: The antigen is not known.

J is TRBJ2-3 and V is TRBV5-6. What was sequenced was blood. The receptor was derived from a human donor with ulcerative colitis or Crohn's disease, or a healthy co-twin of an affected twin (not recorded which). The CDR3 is CASSVQLTDTQYF.